The clone carrying this TCR beta chain was seen a handful of times. Assay used: immunoSEQ multiplex PCR; TCRdb lists only in-frame clones, some missing. The table records 200,000 to 250,000 clones, approximately 85% of them present only once. The sample belongs to a study of blood T cell repertoires in COVID-19. Study context: Researchers got acute and convalescent COVID-19 samples from the United States, Italy and Spain.

Patients in Seattle were enrolled during active infection, then followed longitudinally. The CDR3 consists of 13 residues. Trimming at V came to 6 bases and at J to 12 bases, leaving 6 bases not matched to a gene. The sample was peripheral blood. The TCR comes from an older woman with COVID-19, enrolled during active disease. The chain couples TRBV12-3 or TRBV12-4 to TRBJ2-1, with 12 bases matching TRBD1. The CDR3 loop reads CASSTGTGGWQFF. The CDR3 bases are TGTGCCAGCAGCACCGGGACAGGGGGCTGGCAGTTCTTC.